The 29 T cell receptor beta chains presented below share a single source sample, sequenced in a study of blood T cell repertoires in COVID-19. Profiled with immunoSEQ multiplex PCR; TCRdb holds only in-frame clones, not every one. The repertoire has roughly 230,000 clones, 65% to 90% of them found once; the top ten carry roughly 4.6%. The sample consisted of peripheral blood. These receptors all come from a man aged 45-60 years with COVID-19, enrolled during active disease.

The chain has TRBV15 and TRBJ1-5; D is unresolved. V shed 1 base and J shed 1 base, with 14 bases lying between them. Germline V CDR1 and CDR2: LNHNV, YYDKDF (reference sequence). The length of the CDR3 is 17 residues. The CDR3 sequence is CATSRVVDSASNQPQHF. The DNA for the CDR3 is TGTGCCACCAGCAGAGTAGTCGATTCAGCGAGCAATCAGCCCCAGCATTTT. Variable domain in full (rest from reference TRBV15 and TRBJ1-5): DAMVIQNPRYQVTQFGKPVTLSCSQTLNHNVMYWYQQKSSQAPKLLFHYYDKDFNNEADTPDNFQSRRPNTSFCFLDIRSPGLGDTAMYLCATSRVVDSASNQPQHFGDGTRLSIL.

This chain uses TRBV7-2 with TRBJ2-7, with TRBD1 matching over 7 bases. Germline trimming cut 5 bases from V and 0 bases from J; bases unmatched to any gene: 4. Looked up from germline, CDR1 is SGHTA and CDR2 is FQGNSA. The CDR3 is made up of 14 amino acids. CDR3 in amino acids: CASSPGDSSYEQYF. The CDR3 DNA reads TGTGCCAGCAGCCCCGGGGACAGCTCCTACGAGCAGTACTTC.

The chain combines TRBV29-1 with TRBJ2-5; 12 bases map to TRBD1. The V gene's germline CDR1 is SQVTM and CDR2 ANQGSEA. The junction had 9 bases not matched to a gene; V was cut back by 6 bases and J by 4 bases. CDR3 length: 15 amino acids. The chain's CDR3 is CSVEKGQGARETQYF. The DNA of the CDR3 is TGCAGCGTCGAGAAGGGACAGGGGGCAAGAGAGACCCAGTACTTC.

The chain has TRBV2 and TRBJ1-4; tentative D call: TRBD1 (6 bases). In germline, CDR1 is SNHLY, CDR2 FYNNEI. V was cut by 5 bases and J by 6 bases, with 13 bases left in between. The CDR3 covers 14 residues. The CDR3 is CASSRTAPHEKLFF. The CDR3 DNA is TGTGCCAGCAGTCGGACAGCGCCTCATGAAAAACTGTTTTTT.

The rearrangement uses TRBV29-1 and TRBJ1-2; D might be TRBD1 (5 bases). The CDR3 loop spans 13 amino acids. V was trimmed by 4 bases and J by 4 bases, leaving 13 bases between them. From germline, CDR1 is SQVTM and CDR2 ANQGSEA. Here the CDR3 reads CSVVPPGFYGYTF. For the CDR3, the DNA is TGCAGCGTTGTTCCCCCAGGGTTCTATGGCTACACCTTC.

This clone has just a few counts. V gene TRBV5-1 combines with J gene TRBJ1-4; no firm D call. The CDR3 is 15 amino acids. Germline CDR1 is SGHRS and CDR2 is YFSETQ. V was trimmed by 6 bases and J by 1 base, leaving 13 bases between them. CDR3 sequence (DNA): TGCGCCAGCACCGTAAATGCAGGAACTAATGAAAAACTGTTTTTT. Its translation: CASTVNAGTNEKLFF.

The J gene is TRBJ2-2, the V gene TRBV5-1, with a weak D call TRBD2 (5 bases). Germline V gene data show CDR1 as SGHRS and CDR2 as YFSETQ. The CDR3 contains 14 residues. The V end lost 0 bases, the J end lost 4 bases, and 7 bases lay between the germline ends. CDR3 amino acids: CASSLDRGTGELFF. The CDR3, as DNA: TGCGCCAGCAGCTTGGATCGGGGCACCGGGGAGCTGTTTTTT.

CDR3 amino acids: CASSSKGIQGFSTF. The DNA for the CDR3 is TGTGCCAGCAGCTCAAAAGGGATACAGGGGTTTTCCACCTTC. The gene calls are TRBV21-1 and TRBJ1-2; the table's TRBD1 call for D was not verified on the DNA. TRBV21-1 is designated a pseudogene. There are 14 residues in the CDR3.

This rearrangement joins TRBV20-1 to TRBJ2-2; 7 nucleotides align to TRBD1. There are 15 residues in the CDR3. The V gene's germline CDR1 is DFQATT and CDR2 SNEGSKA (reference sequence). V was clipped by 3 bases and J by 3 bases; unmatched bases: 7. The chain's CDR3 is CSASSGTVHTGELFF. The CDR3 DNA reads TGCAGTGCTAGTTCCGGGACAGTTCACACCGGGGAGCTGTTTTTT.

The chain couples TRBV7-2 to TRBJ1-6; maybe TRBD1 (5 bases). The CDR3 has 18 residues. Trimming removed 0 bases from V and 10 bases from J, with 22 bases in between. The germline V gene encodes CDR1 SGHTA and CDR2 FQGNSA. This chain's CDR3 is CASSLAPPNRRAISPLHF. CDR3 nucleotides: TGTGCCAGCAGCTTAGCCCCCCCTAACCGCAGGGCCATCTCACCCCTCCACTTT. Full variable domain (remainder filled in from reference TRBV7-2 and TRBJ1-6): GAGVSQSPSNKVTEKGKDVELRCDPISGHTALYWYRQSLGQGLEFLIYFQGNSAPDKSGLPSDRFSAERTGGSVSTLTIQRTQQEDSAVYLCASSLAPPNRRAISPLHFGNGTRLTVT.

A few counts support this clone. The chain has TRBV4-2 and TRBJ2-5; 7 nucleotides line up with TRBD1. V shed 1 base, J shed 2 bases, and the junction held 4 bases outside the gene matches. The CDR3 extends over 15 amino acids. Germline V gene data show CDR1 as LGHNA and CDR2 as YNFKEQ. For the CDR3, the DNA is TGTGCCAGCAGCCAAGGACAGGGTGATCAAGAGACCCAGTACTTC. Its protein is CASSQGQGDQETQYF.

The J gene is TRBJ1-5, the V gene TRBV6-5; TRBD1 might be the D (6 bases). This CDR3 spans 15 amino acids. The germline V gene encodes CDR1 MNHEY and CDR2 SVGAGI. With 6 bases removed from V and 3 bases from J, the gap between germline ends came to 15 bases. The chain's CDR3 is CASSGLQGYNQPQHF. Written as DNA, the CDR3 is TGTGCCAGCAGCGGTTTACAGGGTTACAATCAGCCCCAGCATTTT.

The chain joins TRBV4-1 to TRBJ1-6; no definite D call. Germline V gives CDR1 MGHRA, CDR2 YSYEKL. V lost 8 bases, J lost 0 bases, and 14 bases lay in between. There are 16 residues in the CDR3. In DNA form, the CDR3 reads TGCGCCAGCCGGCCGGCGGATCGCTCCTATAATTCACCCCTCCACTTT. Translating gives CASRPADRSYNSPLHF.

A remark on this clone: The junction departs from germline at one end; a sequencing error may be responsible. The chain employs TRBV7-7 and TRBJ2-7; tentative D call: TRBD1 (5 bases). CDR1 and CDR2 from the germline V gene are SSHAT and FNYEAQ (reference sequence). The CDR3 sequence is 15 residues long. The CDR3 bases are TGTGCTAGCAGCTTAGGTTCTGGGGCTACCTACGAGCAGTACTTC. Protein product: CASSLGSGATYEQYF.

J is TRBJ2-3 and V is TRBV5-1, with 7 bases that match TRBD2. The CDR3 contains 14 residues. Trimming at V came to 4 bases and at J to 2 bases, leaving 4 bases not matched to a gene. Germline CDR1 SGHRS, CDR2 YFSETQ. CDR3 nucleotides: TGCGCCAGCAGCAATCGGGGGGACACAGATACGCAGTATTTT. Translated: CASSNRGDTDTQYF.

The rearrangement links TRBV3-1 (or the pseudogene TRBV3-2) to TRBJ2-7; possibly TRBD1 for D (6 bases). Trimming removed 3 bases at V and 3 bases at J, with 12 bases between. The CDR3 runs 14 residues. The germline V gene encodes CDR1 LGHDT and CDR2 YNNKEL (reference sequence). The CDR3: CASSHIGQNYEQYF. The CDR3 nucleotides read TGTGCCAGCAGCCACATCGGACAGAACTACGAGCAGTACTTC.

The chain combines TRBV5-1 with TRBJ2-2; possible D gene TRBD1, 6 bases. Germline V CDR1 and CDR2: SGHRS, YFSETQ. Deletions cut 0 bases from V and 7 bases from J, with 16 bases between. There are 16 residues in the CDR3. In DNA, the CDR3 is TGCGCCAGCAGCTTGGTGTCAGGGGCTATGGTCGGGGAGCTGTTTTTT. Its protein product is CASSLVSGAMVGELFF.

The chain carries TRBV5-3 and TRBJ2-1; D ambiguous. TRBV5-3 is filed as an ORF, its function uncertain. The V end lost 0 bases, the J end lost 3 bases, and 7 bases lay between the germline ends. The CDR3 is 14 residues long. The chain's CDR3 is CARSLAICYNEQFF. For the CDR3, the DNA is TGTGCCAGAAGCTTGGCTATCTGCTACAATGAGCAGTTCTTC.

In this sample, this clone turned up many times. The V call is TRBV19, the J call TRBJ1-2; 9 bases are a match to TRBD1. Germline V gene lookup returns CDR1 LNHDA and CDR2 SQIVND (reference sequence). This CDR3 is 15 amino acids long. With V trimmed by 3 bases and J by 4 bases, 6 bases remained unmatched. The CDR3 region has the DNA TGTGCCAGTAGTATCCAAATGACAGGGGGCTATGGCTACACCTTC. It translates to CASSIQMTGGYGYTF.

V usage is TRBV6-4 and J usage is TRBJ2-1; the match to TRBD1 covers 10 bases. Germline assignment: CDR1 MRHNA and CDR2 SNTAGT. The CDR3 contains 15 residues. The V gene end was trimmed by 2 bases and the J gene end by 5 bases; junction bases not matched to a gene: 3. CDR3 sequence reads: CASSDDRGRHNEQFF. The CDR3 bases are TGTGCCAGCAGTGACGACAGGGGGCGCCACAATGAGCAGTTCTTC.

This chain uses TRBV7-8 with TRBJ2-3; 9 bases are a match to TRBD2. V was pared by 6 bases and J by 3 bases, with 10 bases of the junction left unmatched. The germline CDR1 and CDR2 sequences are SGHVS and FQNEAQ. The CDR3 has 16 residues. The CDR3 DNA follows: TGTGCCAGCAGACATACCCTAGCGGGGAGGACAGATACGCAGTATTTT. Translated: CASRHTLAGRTDTQYF.

CDR3 region: CASSQDRDETQYF. CDR3 sequence (DNA): TGCGCCAGCAGCCAGGACAGGGATGAGACCCAGTACTTC. The chain has TRBV4-3 and TRBJ2-5, with 8 bases fitting TRBD1. V gave up 3 bases and J gave up 5 bases; unmatched junction bases: 2. Germline loops: CDR1 LGHNA, CDR2 YSLEER. This CDR3 contains 13 residues.

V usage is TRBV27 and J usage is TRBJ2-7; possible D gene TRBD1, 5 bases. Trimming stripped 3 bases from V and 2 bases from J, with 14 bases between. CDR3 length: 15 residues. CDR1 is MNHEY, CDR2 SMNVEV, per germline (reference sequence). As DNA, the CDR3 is TGTGCCAGCAGTTTTGTGGACAACTTACCCTACGAGCAGTACTTC. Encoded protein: CASSFVDNLPYEQYF.

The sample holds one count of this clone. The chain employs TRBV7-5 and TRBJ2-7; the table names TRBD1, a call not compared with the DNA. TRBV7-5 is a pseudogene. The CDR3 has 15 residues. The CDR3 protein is CARSSTTGSSYEQYF. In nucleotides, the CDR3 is TGTGCCAGAAGCTCCACGACAGGGAGCTCCTACGAGCAGTACTTC.

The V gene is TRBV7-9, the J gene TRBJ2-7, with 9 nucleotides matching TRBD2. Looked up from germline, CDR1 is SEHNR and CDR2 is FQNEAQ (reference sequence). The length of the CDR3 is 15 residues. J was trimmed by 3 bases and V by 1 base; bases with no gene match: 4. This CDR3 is CASSLGSSGVYEQYF. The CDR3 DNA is TGTGCCAGCAGCTTAGGTTCTAGCGGGGTCTACGAGCAGTACTTC.

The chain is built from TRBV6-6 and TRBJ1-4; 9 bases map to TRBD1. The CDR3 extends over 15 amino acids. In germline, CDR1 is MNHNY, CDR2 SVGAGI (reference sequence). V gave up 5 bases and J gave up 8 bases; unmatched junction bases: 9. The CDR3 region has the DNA TGTGCCAGCAGTATGATGACAGGGGGGGTGGAAAAACTGTTTTTT. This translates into CASSMMTGGVEKLFF.

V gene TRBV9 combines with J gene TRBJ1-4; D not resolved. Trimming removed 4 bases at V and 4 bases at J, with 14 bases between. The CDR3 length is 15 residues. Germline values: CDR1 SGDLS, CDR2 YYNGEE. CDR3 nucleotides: TGTGCCAGCAGCCCCCCGGGCGCGGGTAATGAAAAACTGTTTTTT. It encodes CASSPPGAGNEKLFF.

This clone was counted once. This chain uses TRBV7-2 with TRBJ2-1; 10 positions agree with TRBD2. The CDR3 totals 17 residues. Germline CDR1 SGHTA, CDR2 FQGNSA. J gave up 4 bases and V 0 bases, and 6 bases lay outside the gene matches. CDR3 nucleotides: TGTGCCAGCAGCTTAGCTAGCGGGGGGCACAATTACAATGAGCAGTTCTTC. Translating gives CASSLASGGHNYNEQFF.

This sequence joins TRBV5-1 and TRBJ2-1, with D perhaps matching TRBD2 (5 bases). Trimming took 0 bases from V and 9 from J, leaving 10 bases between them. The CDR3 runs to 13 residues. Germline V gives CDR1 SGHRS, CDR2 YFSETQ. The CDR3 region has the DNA TGCGCCAGCAGCTTGGGTCGAGGGCCTGAGCAGTTCTTC. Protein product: CASSLGRGPEQFF.